Below are 19 T cell receptor beta chains sequenced from a single sample in a study of blood T cell repertoires in COVID-19. Sequencing was performed with immunoSEQ multiplex PCR; in TCRdb, only in-frame clones are kept and a portion is missing. The table includes about 180,000 clones, over 80% detected once. Sequencing was carried out using peripheral blood. All receptors come from a woman aged 40 to 50 with COVID-19, enrolled during active disease.

V usage is TRBV28 and J usage is TRBJ2-1, with TRBD2 identical over 15 bases. The V gene's germline CDR1 is MDHEN and CDR2 SYDVKM. The V gene end was trimmed by 3 bases and the J gene end by 5 bases; junction bases not matched to a gene: 11. This CDR3 region has 19 residues. The CDR3 loop is CASSFPGTSGRKENNEQFF. CDR3 DNA: TGTGCCAGCAGTTTCCCCGGGACTAGCGGGAGGAAAGAGAACAATGAGCAGTTCTTC.

This rearrangement joins TRBV7-8 to TRBJ2-3; TRBD2 matches 8 bases. Germline CDR1 and CDR2: SGHVS and FQNEAQ. J gave up 7 bases and V 4 bases, and 19 bases lay outside the gene matches. The CDR3 covers 18 residues. For the CDR3, the DNA is TGTGCCAGCAGCTCTATAAGATTGGGGCCGGGGGGGAAAAATACGCAGTATTTT. It translates to CASSSIRLGPGGKNTQYF. Drawing the rest from reference TRBV7-8 and TRBJ2-3, the complete variable domain is GAGVSQSPRYKVAKRGQDVALRCDPISGHVSLFWYQQALGQGPEFLTYFQNEAQLDKSGLPSDRFFAERPEGSVSTLKIQRTQQEDSAVYLCASSSIRLGPGGKNTQYFGPGTRLTVL.

V is TRBV20-1 and J is TRBJ1-2; D remains ambiguous. The ends were cut back, 5 bases at V and 4 bases at J, with 8 bases in the middle. The CDR3 length is 11 residues. CDR1 is DFQATT, CDR2 SNEGSKA, per germline (reference sequence). CDR3 DNA: TGCAGTGCTTACCAAGCCTATGGCTACACCTTC. Amino acids: CSAYQAYGYTF.

On this clone itself: The limits of the CDR3 on the DNA are not certain, so only TCRdb's listed CDR3 is given. The V and J genes are TRBV18 and TRBJ1-1; the D call in the table, TRBD1, was not verified against the DNA. Germline V gives CDR1 KGHSH, CDR2 LQKENI. The CDR3 adds up to 17 amino acids, both ends counted. CDR3 sequence reads: CASSVQPPGHPLWEAFF.

The CDR3 protein is CASRPGQINTEAFF. The CDR3 DNA reads TGTGCCAGCAGACCGGGACAGATAAACACTGAAGCTTTCTTT. V usage is TRBV11-2 and J usage is TRBJ1-1; TRBD1 agrees at 7 bases. Germline CDR1 SGHAT, CDR2 FQNNGV. The CDR3 is 14 amino acids. V lost 6 bases, J lost 2 bases, and 6 bases stayed unmatched.

The V call is TRBV5-1, the J call TRBJ2-1; 8 bases map to TRBD2. J gave up 10 bases and V 0 bases, and 15 bases lay outside the gene matches. There are 17 residues in the CDR3. Germline V gene sequence: CDR1 SGHRS, CDR2 YFSETQ. CDR3 DNA: TGCGCCAGCAGCTTGGCCCCCGCGGGGGGACTGATGATGGAGCAGTTCTTC. Translation gives CASSLAPAGGLMMEQFF.

J is TRBJ2-7 and V is TRBV27; D remains unclear. Trimming left V 8 bases short and J 3 bases short, with 23 bases between. CDR3 length: 16 amino acids. CDR1 is MNHEY and CDR2 is SMNVEV in the germline V gene (reference sequence). The CDR3 sequence: CASAPPSLLPYYEQYF. The CDR3 nucleotides are TGTGCCAGCGCCCCCCCGAGTCTCCTACCCTACTACGAGCAGTACTTC.

The CDR3 sequence is CASSRAYEQYF. The CDR3 DNA sequence: TGTGCCAGCAGCCGAGCCTACGAGCAGTACTTC. This chain connects TRBV11-2 to TRBJ2-7; D not certain. The CDR3 is 11 amino acids. Germline V CDR1 and CDR2: SGHAT, FQNNGV. The V end lost 5 bases, the J end lost 2 bases, and 4 bases lay between the germline ends.

In regard to this clone: Its ends do not fully match the called genes, so a read error is possible. The chain recombines TRBV27 with TRBJ1-1; 7 bases match TRBD1. CDR1 MNHEY and CDR2 SMNVEV come from the germline V gene (reference sequence). The CDR3 is 13 amino acids. The CDR3 loop is CASREQGNAEAFF. The CDR3 bases are TGTGCCAGCAGGGAACAGGGGAACGCTGAAGCTTTCTTT.

CDR3 sequence (DNA): TGTGCCAGCAGCTCTACAGGCAGCGCGAGCACTGAAGCTTTCTTT. Translation: CASSSTGSASTEAFF. The genes are TRBV5-6 and TRBJ1-1, with D tentatively TRBD1 (5 bases). The CDR3 is made up of 15 amino acids. CDR1 is SGHDT, CDR2 YYEEEE, per germline. The V end was cut by 3 bases, the J end by 4 bases, with 16 bases between.

The chain links TRBV12-3 or TRBV12-4 to TRBJ2-5, with 7 bases identical to TRBD1. V lost 10 bases to trimming and J lost 2 bases; unmatched junction nucleotides: 4. The CDR3 has 12 residues. CDR3: CATNRGQETQYF. CDR3 sequence (DNA): TGTGCCACCAACAGGGGTCAAGAGACCCAGTACTTC.

This clone has more than one count but fewer than ten. CDR3 sequence: CASLMGGVQQPQHF. The CDR3 coding sequence is TGTGCCAGCCTCATGGGAGGGGTCCAGCAGCCCCAGCATTTT. The J gene is TRBJ1-5, the V gene TRBV28, with D possibly matching TRBD1 (5 bases). Trimming stripped 8 bases from V and 7 bases from J, with 18 bases between. Germline CDR1 is MDHEN and CDR2 is SYDVKM. The CDR3 length is 14 residues.

The chain is built from TRBV28 and TRBJ2-5, with a possible D match to TRBD2 (6 bases). V was shortened by 5 bases and J by 4 bases, with 17 bases between the two germline ends. The CDR3 has 15 residues. Looked up from germline, CDR1 is MDHEN and CDR2 is SYDVKM. CDR3 region: CASSGEALARETQYF. CDR3 nucleotide sequence: TGTGCCAGCAGTGGGGAGGCCTTGGCGCGAGAGACCCAGTACTTC.

Concerning this clone: At one end, the junction sequence differs from germline, possibly due to a read error. The V gene is TRBV5-4, the J gene TRBJ2-1; TRBD2 might be the D (7 bases). The CDR3 runs to 14 residues. Per germline, CDR1 SGHNT and CDR2 YYREEE (reference sequence). The CDR3 loop is CARSFRGGDNEQFF. CDR3 nucleotide sequence: TGTGCCCGCAGCTTTAGGGGGGGGGACAATGAGCAGTTCTTC.

This chain joins TRBV5-8 and TRBJ2-7; 7 nucleotides match TRBD1. The CDR3 covers 13 residues. Germline loops: CDR1 SGHTS, CDR2 YDEGEE. The J segment lost 4 bases and the V segment lost 2 bases, leaving 3 bases of the junction unmatched. DNA for the CDR3: TGTGCCAGCAGCTTAGGACAGGTTTACGAGCAGTACTTC. It is translated as CASSLGQVYEQYF.

This rearrangement joins TRBV14 to TRBJ1-2; weak D call: TRBD1 (6 bases). The CDR3 covers 13 residues. V lost 1 base and J 7 bases, leaving 10 bases between the germline ends. Germline assignment: CDR1 SGHDN and CDR2 FVKESK. The CDR3 here is CASSQAGVAGYTF. CDR3 coding DNA: TGTGCCAGCAGCCAAGCAGGGGTTGCTGGCTACACCTTC.

V usage is TRBV11-3 and J usage is TRBJ2-1; 7 bases are shared with TRBD2. The V gene end was trimmed by 1 base and the J gene end by 0 bases; junction bases not matched to a gene: 3. The CDR3 contains 16 residues. The V gene's germline CDR1 is SGHNT and CDR2 YENEEA. Here the CDR3 reads CASSLASGNSYNEQFF. The CDR3 nucleotides are TGTGCCAGCAGCTTAGCTAGCGGAAACTCCTACAATGAGCAGTTCTTC.

This chain connects TRBV6-5 to TRBJ1-2; 9 bases line up with TRBD1. CDR3 length: 14 amino acids. Trimming took 7 bases from V and 10 from J; bases not matched to a gene: 13. Germline loops: CDR1 MNHEY, CDR2 SVGAGI. CDR3 protein: CASTQSGTGLFYTF. The CDR3 DNA reads as TGTGCCAGCACCCAAAGTGGGACAGGGCTTTTCTACACCTTC.

The V gene is TRBV3-1 (or the pseudogene TRBV3-2), the J gene TRBJ2-3, with a possible D match to TRBD2 (5 bases). The germline CDR1 and CDR2 sequences are LGHDT and YNNKEL (reference sequence). CDR3 size: 14 residues. Trimming left V 0 bases short and J 8 bases short, with 12 bases between. CDR3 bases: TGTGCCAGCAGCCAAGAGCTAGCCTCCGTTACGCAGTATTTT. The encoded protein is CASSQELASVTQYF.